The 18 T cell receptor beta chains reported below all come from one sample, sequenced in a study of cytomegalovirus exposure and HLA in healthy donors. The PCR had 60 Vbeta and 13 Jbeta primers. Sequencing used immunoSEQ multiplex PCR; TCRdb keeps in-frame clones, though not all of them. This specimen shows more than 40,000 clones; the ten leading clones hold under 2.5%. The sample comprised PBMCs. Receptor source: a woman in her thirties or forties in good health and CMV-seronegative.

The chain is built from TRBV9 and TRBJ2-1, with 11 nucleotides matching TRBD2. This CDR3 is built from 15 residues. J was trimmed by 6 bases and V by 4 bases; bases with no gene match: 6. From germline, CDR1 is SGDLS and CDR2 YYNGEE. The CDR3 here is CASSSGLAVLNEQFF. In DNA, the CDR3 is TGTGCCAGCAGCTCGGGACTAGCGGTTCTCAATGAGCAGTTCTTC.

To note about this clone: A read error may account for a junction end that differs from germline. The chain recombines TRBV6-6 with TRBJ2-1; tentatively, D is TRBD2 (6 bases). Germline V gene lookup returns CDR1 MNHNY and CDR2 SVGAGI (reference sequence). The CDR3 totals 15 residues. CDR3 sequence (DNA): TGTGCCAGCAGTCCTCCGGAGGGTACCTACAATGATCAGTTCTTC. Its translation: CASSPPEGTYNDQFF.

Regarding this clone: Germline is not matched at one junction end, which may reflect a read error. The chain recombines TRBV29-1 with TRBJ2-3; 11 positions agree with TRBD1. This CDR3 is built from 15 residues. From germline, CDR1 is SQVTM and CDR2 ANQGSEA. This CDR3 reads CSVGPGTGGSDKQYF. The CDR3 DNA reads as TGCAGCGTGGGACCCGGGACAGGGGGATCAGATAAGCAGTATTTT.

V is TRBV4-2 and J is TRBJ2-7; a possible D gene is TRBD2 (5 bases). V was shortened by 0 bases and J by 0 bases, with 9 bases between the two germline ends. CDR1 is LGHNA and CDR2 is YNFKEQ in the germline V gene. The CDR3 loop spans 15 amino acids. The CDR3 here is CASSQDPGISYEQYF. The DNA for the CDR3 is TGTGCCAGCAGCCAAGATCCCGGGATCTCCTACGAGCAGTACTTC.

The chain employs TRBV4-1 and TRBJ1-1; D not certain. Trimming removed 0 bases from V and 11 bases from J, with 19 bases in between. The CDR3 has 15 amino acids. CDR1 is MGHRA, CDR2 YSYEKL, per germline. The CDR3 loop reads CASSQEQSTTRGAFF. The CDR3 coding sequence is TGCGCCAGCAGCCAAGAGCAATCCACCACCCGAGGGGCTTTCTTT.

This chain connects TRBV4-2 to TRBJ1-2; D may be TRBD1 (6 bases). This CDR3 has 13 residues. Trimming took 4 bases from V and 7 from J, leaving 13 bases between them. CDR1 is LGHNA and CDR2 is YNFKEQ in the germline V gene. The CDR3 here is CASSLNREGGYTF. The CDR3 DNA reads as TGTGCCAGCAGCCTCAACAGGGAGGGTGGCTACACCTTC.

V and J are TRBV5-1 and TRBJ2-6; TRBD1 aligns across 8 bases. The CDR3 is made up of 14 amino acids. Looked up from germline, CDR1 is SGHRS and CDR2 is YFSETQ. V lost 8 bases and J lost 3; bases outside the gene matches: 4. CDR3 region: CASRQGSGANVLTF. The CDR3 nucleotides read TGCGCCAGTAGACAGGGGAGTGGGGCCAACGTCCTGACTTTC.

The chain recombines TRBV5-5 with TRBJ1-1; maybe TRBD1 (5 bases). V was clipped by 4 bases and J by 1 base, with 11 bases between them. There are 14 residues in the CDR3. CDR1 and CDR2 (germline): SGHKS, YYEKEE (reference sequence). The CDR3 is CASSRVGGNTEAFF. In nucleotides, the CDR3 is TGTGCCAGCAGCCGGGTCGGGGGGAACACTGAAGCTTTCTTT.

The chain uses TRBV6-5 and TRBJ2-5; 9 nucleotides align to TRBD2. With 7 bases clipped from V and 1 base from J, the junction kept 4 bases outside the gene matches. Germline CDR1 MNHEY, CDR2 SVGAGI. This CDR3 region has 14 residues. The CDR3 is CASNIAGVQETQYF. The DNA for the CDR3 is TGTGCCAGCAACATAGCGGGGGTCCAAGAGACCCAGTACTTC.

In the case of this clone: Within the sample, other DNA sequences also encode this same CDR3. The genes are TRBV5-1 and TRBJ1-2; 8 bases are shared with TRBD1. The CDR3 consists of 14 residues. Trimming cost V 6 bases and J 8 bases; bases outside gene matches: 12. In germline, CDR1 is SGHRS, CDR2 YFSETQ. The CDR3 protein is CASTPGQGGGGYTF. Written as DNA, the CDR3 is TGCGCCAGCACCCCTGGACAGGGAGGAGGAGGCTACACCTTC.

The rearrangement links TRBV28 to TRBJ1-5, with D perhaps TRBD1 (6 bases). CDR1 and CDR2 from the germline V gene are MDHEN and SYDVKM. This CDR3 spans 13 amino acids. Deletions cut 10 bases from V and 4 bases from J, with 14 bases between. CDR3 sequence (DNA): TGTGCCACCGCGGGAGGGGGGAATCAGCCCCAGCATTTT. This translates into CATAGGGNQPQHF.

The chain is built from TRBV13 and TRBJ2-5; D is possibly TRBD1 (5 bases). The J call may be mistaken, given a closer DNA end match to TRBJ2-7. This CDR3 contains 13 residues. Germline V CDR1 and CDR2: PRHDT, FYEKMQ (reference sequence). CDR3 DNA: TGTGCCAGCAGCCCTGACAGCTCCTACGAGCAGTACTTC. It is translated as CASSPDSSYEQYF.

The rearrangement uses TRBV5-1 and TRBJ1-2, with 7 positions matching TRBD1. V shed 4 bases and J 4 bases; nucleotides not matched to a gene: 7. Looked up from germline, CDR1 is SGHRS and CDR2 is YFSETQ. The CDR3 has 14 amino acids. CDR3 loop: CASSPEGALYGYTF. As DNA, the CDR3 is TGCGCCAGCAGCCCCGAGGGGGCCCTCTATGGCTACACCTTC.

Details on this clone: The junction does not match germline at one end; this may be a read error. The gene calls are TRBV6-6 and TRBJ2-1; a weak D match, TRBD2 (6 bases). Per germline, CDR1 MNHNY and CDR2 SVGAGI (reference sequence). This CDR3 is 13 amino acids long. CDR3 loop: CASSGSSDNEQLF. The DNA for the CDR3 is TGTGCCAGCAGCGGGAGCTCCGACAATGAGCAGCTCTTC.

The CDR3: CASSSASGTNLVSEQYF. CDR3 nucleotides: TGTGCCAGTAGTAGCGCTAGCGGGACTAATCTCGTGTCCGAGCAGTACTTC. The rearrangement joins TRBV19 to TRBJ2-7; the match to TRBD2 covers 9 bases. The CDR3 is 17 residues long. Looked up from germline, CDR1 is LNHDA and CDR2 is SQIVND (reference sequence). Trimming cost V 4 bases and J 6 bases; bases outside gene matches: 16.

J is TRBJ1-6 and V is TRBV2; perhaps TRBD1 as D (6 bases). V dropped 4 bases and J dropped 3 bases, with 10 bases sitting between them. Germline V lookup: CDR1 SNHLY, CDR2 FYNNEI. The CDR3 covers 15 residues. Here the CDR3 reads CASSVEGVYNSPLHF. The CDR3 region has the DNA TGTGCCAGCAGTGTAGAGGGGGTCTATAATTCACCCCTCCACTTT.

This chain uses TRBV27 with TRBJ2-2, with D perhaps TRBD1 (6 bases). The CDR3 has 13 residues. V was clipped by 3 bases and J by 5 bases, with 7 bases between them. The V gene's germline CDR1 is MNHEY and CDR2 SMNVEV (reference sequence). The CDR3 coding sequence is TGTGCCAGCAGTTTCAGGGGAACCGGGGAGCTGTTTTTT. This encodes CASSFRGTGELFF.

The chain joins TRBV6-4 to TRBJ2-3, with D maybe TRBD2 (7 bases). The CDR3 consists of 15 residues. Germline V lookup: CDR1 MRHNA, CDR2 SNTAGT. Trimming pared 4 bases from V and 2 bases from J, leaving 13 bases between. CDR3 residues: CASSGTRGNTDTQYF. DNA for the CDR3: TGTGCCAGCAGTGGGACTAGGGGGAACACAGATACGCAGTATTTT.